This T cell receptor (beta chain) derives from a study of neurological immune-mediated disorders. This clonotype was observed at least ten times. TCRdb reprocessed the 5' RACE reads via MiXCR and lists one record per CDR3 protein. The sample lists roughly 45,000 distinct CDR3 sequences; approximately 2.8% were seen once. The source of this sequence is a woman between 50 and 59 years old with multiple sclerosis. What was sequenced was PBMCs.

CDR3 sequence: CASSRRDRGEDTQYF. CDR3 bases: TGTGCCAGCAGTCGTCGGGACAGGGGGGAAGATACGCAGTATTTT. The chain couples TRBV7-9 to TRBJ2-3, with 11 nucleotides matching TRBD1. The CDR3 is made up of 15 amino acids. J gave up 5 bases and V 6 bases, and 7 bases lay outside the gene matches. Germline V CDR1 and CDR2: SEHNR, FQNEAQ (reference sequence).